The TCR beta chain described here comes from a study of blood T cell repertoires in COVID-19. Details on this clone: The junction and the germline gene differ at one end; a read error may be behind it.

Sequencing was performed with immunoSEQ multiplex PCR; in TCRdb, only in-frame clones are kept and a portion is missing. Among around 120,000 clones listed, about 79% were seen once. Germline lookup yields CDR1 SGHDT and CDR2 YYEEEE. The CDR3 runs to 13 residues. The sequence was collected from a man aged 65 to 79 with acute or convalescent COVID-19. Material: peripheral blood. V and J are TRBV5-6 and TRBJ1-2, with 7 positions matching TRBD1. CDR3 protein: CASSRWTGDHTQF. CDR3 bases: TGTGCCAGCAGCCGCTGGACAGGAGATCACACTCAGTTC.